The 25 T cell receptor beta chains below were found in one sample sequenced in a study of Tregs in tolerant kidney transplant recipients. Recipients received nonmyeloablative bone marrow transplants from related graft donors, with transient mixed chimerism. Produced via immunoSEQ multiplex PCR; TCRdb's table is partial and in-frame only. The sample yields about 2,400 clones, of which the top ten take up 41%. The sequences come from CD8+ T cells from blood (PBMCs), collected 6 months after the transplant. These receptors were taken from a human patient who received a combined kidney and bone marrow transplant. Some T cells may be provided by the graft donor.

Worth noting for this clone: The CDR3 end is not reached by the read, which stops 3 residues before it; the germline J gene fills it in. The rearrangement uses TRBV7-9 and TRBJ1-5; TRBD1 matches 10 bases. Unmatched junction bases numbered 4, after V lost 4 bases and J lost 7 bases. CDR3 length: 14 amino acids. CDR1 is SEHNR and CDR2 is FQNEAQ in the germline V gene (reference sequence). The CDR3 spells CASSSTGGYQPQHF. The sequenced part of the CDR3 DNA is TGTGCCAGCAGCTCGACAGGGGGCTACCAGCCC. The full variable domain, in which reference TRBV7-9 and TRBJ1-5 provide the parts outside the CDR3, is DTGVSQNPRHKITKRGQNVTFRCDPISEHNRLYWYRQTLGQGPEFLTYFQNEAQLEKSRLLSDRFSAERPKGSFSTLEIQRTEQGDSAMYLCASSSTGGYQPQHFGDGTRLSIL.

This clone is classed as medium-sized by frequency. The read halts 3 residues ahead of the CDR3 end, with the missing end drawn from the germline J gene. The J gene is TRBJ1-3, the V gene TRBV9, with D uncertain. Germline lookup yields CDR1 SGDLS and CDR2 YYNGEE. This CDR3 spans 12 amino acids. V was shortened by 1 base and J by 8 bases, with 7 bases between the two germline ends. Partial CDR3 DNA: TGTGCCAGCAGCGTACTGGCGGACACC. Residues: CASSVLADT. The entire CDR3 protein is CASSVLADTIYF.

Turning to this clone: The read terminates 3 residues ahead of where the CDR3 ends, so the germline J gene completes it. The rearrangement joins TRBV4-1 to TRBJ2-7; no clear D gene. This CDR3 has 13 residues. V was trimmed by 1 base and J by 4 bases, leaving 8 bases between them. The V gene's germline CDR1 is MGHRA and CDR2 YSYEKL. The DNA read from the CDR3 is TGCGCCAGCAGCCAAGCAGGCCAATACGAG. This translates into CASSQAGQYE. The whole CDR3 region reads CASSQAGQYEQYF.

As for this clone: The read terminates 3 residues ahead of where the CDR3 ends, so the germline J gene completes it. The chain couples TRBV5-6 to TRBJ2-5, with D unresolved. In germline, CDR1 is SGHDT, CDR2 YYEEEE. Trimming left V 4 bases short and J 2 bases short, with 15 bases between. CDR3 length equals 15 residues. This CDR3 is CASSQVRQVQETQYF. The sequenced part of the CDR3 DNA is TGTGCCAGCAGCCAGGTTAGGCAGGTACAAGAGACC.

Turning to this clone: The read terminates 3 residues before the CDR3 end, so the remaining end is supplied by the germline J gene. This sequence joins TRBV27 and TRBJ2-7; 8 bases map to TRBD1. V was pared by 2 bases and J by 3 bases, with 3 bases of the junction left unmatched. CDR3 size: 14 residues. Germline CDR1 MNHEY, CDR2 SMNVEV (reference sequence). The CDR3 sequence: CASSLQGARYEQYF. The sequenced part of the CDR3 DNA is TGTGCCAGCAGTTTACAGGGGGCCCGCTACGAG.

Comments on this clone: The sequenced fragment ends 3 residues before the CDR3 boundary, so the rest is inferred from the germline J gene. The rearrangement uses TRBV7-2 and TRBJ2-7; a weak D match, TRBD1 (5 bases). V gave up 5 bases and J gave up 4 bases, with 12 bases separating them. Per germline, CDR1 SGHTA and CDR2 FQGNSA. The CDR3 spans 13 residues. Partial CDR3 DNA: TGTGCCAGCAGCCTTGGACACCTATACGAG. Its protein is CASSLGHLYE. The whole CDR3 sequence reads CASSLGHLYEQYF.

Concerning this clone: With the read ending 3 residues before the CDR3 end, the germline J gene is used to fill in that end. J is TRBJ2-5 and V is TRBV2; TRBD1 matches at 8 bases. The CDR3 loop spans 18 amino acids. V shed 7 bases, J shed 5 bases, and the junction held 21 bases outside the gene matches. The germline CDR1 and CDR2 sequences are SNHLY and FYNNEI. The CDR3 protein is CASTKDRVPLLTRETQYF. CDR3 DNA, as far as it was read: TGTGCCAGCACAAAGGACAGGGTCCCTTTGTTGACCAGGGAGACC.

Remarks on this clone: The read ends 3 residues early relative to the CDR3; the germline J gene fills the gap. The chain is built from TRBV27 and TRBJ1-1; D unresolved. CDR1 is MNHEY and CDR2 is SMNVEV in the germline V gene (reference sequence). V was trimmed by 9 bases and J by 1 base, leaving 12 bases between them. This CDR3 contains 13 residues. The CDR3 DNA, read in part, is TGTGCCAGTTCCAAGTGGCAGAACACTGAA. Protein product: CASSKWQNTE. The entire CDR3 reads CASSKWQNTEAFF.

Points on this clone: The read ends 3 residues shy of where the CDR3 ends; the end is completed using the germline J gene. The chain has TRBV19 and TRBJ1-2; TRBD1 aligns across 10 bases. The CDR3 contains 15 residues. V gave up 5 bases and J gave up 2 bases; unmatched junction bases: 5. Germline V gene data show CDR1 as LNHDA and CDR2 as SQIVND (reference sequence). The sequenced part of the CDR3 DNA is TGTGCCAGTAGTGCCGACAGGGGGCTAAACTATGGC. This translates into CASSADRGLNYG. In full, the CDR3 is CASSADRGLNYGYTF.

This clone is called medium-sized based on its frequency. The sequenced fragment ends 3 residues before the CDR3 boundary, so the rest is inferred from the germline J gene. The J gene is TRBJ2-2, the V gene TRBV19, with D perhaps matching TRBD1 (5 bases). V lost 2 bases and J 0 bases, leaving 13 bases between the germline ends. The CDR3 has 17 amino acids. The germline CDR1 and CDR2 sequences are LNHDA and SQIVND (reference sequence). Partial CDR3 DNA: TGTGCCAGTAGTATATTGTGGGGCAACGCGAACACCGGGGAG. It is translated as CASSILWGNANTGE. The CDR3 in full is CASSILWGNANTGELFF.

To note about this clone: The DNA ends 3 residues before the CDR3 does, and the rest of the CDR3 is filled in from the germline J gene. V gene TRBV7-9 combines with J gene TRBJ2-1; D may be TRBD2 (6 bases). Per germline, CDR1 SEHNR and CDR2 FQNEAQ (reference sequence). V lost 3 bases to trimming and J lost 6 bases, with 15 bases between them. The CDR3 extends over 15 amino acids. The sequenced part of the CDR3 DNA is TGTGCCAGCAGCTTGACTGCGGGATCCACCAATGAG. It specifies CASSLTAGSTNE. The full CDR3 protein is CASSLTAGSTNEQFF.

Note on this clone: The read ends 3 residues shy of where the CDR3 ends; the end is completed using the germline J gene. The V and J genes are TRBV10-3 and TRBJ2-1; D possibly corresponds to TRBD2 (6 bases). The germline V gene has CDR1 ENHRY and CDR2 SYGVKD. The ends were cut back, 0 bases at V and 4 bases at J, with 16 bases in the middle. This CDR3 contains 17 residues. Partial CDR3 DNA: TGTGCCATCAGTGAGTCGAGGTCGGCGGGGTTATACAATGAG. Amino acid sequence: CAISESRSAGLYNE. In full, the CDR3 is CAISESRSAGLYNEQFF.

A word on this clone: The read gets to within 3 residues of the CDR3 end, and the germline J gene fills in the rest. The chain carries TRBV5-6 and TRBJ2-1; TRBD1 is a possible D gene (5 bases). V lost 0 bases and J 5 bases, leaving 12 bases between the germline ends. This CDR3 is built from 15 residues. Germline V CDR1 and CDR2: SGHDT, YYEEEE. The CDR3 loop is CASSLGAQGNNEQFF. The DNA read from the CDR3 is TGTGCCAGCAGCTTGGGCGCGCAGGGAAACAATGAG.

Comments on this clone: The read ends 3 residues before the CDR3 terminus; that terminus is restored from the germline J gene. J is TRBJ2-2 and V is TRBV28; D is possibly TRBD1 or TRBD2 (6 bases each). Germline V lookup: CDR1 MDHEN, CDR2 SYDVKM. CDR3 length equals 15 residues. V gave up 3 bases and J gave up 3 bases, with 11 bases separating them. Incomplete CDR3 DNA: TGTGCCAGCAGTTTTGGAGGGGGTGACACCGGGGAG. Protein product: CASSFGGGDTGE. The whole CDR3 sequence is CASSFGGGDTGELFF.

In the case of this clone: The read terminates 3 residues ahead of where the CDR3 ends, so the germline J gene completes it. This chain connects TRBV5-4 to TRBJ2-2, with 8 bases matching TRBD2. Germline CDR1 and CDR2: SGHNT and YYREEE (reference sequence). Trimming took 1 base from V and 2 from J; bases not matched to a gene: 1. The CDR3 spans 15 residues. Partial CDR3 DNA: TGTGCCAGCAGCTTGCTAGCGGGTAACACCGGGGAG. It yields the protein CASSLLAGNTGE. The entire CDR3 protein is CASSLLAGNTGELFF.

With respect to this clone: The sequence runs out 3 residues before the end of the CDR3; the remainder is reconstructed from the germline J gene. The chain recombines TRBV19 with TRBJ2-1; 7 positions match TRBD2. The CDR3 is made up of 15 amino acids. J was trimmed by 2 bases and V by 5 bases; bases with no gene match: 6. Germline V gives CDR1 LNHDA, CDR2 SQIVND (reference sequence). The part of the CDR3 DNA that was read is TGTGCCAGTAGTGTGACTAGCTACACCTACAATGAG. It specifies CASSVTSYTYNE. The entire CDR3 is CASSVTSYTYNEQFF.

About this clone itself: The read ends 3 residues before the CDR3 terminus; that terminus is restored from the germline J gene. The V and J genes are TRBV7-6 and TRBJ2-7, with TRBD2 matching over 15 bases. CDR1 SGHVS and CDR2 FNYEAQ come from the germline V gene. The CDR3 extends over 16 amino acids. V was clipped by 5 bases and J by 6 bases; unmatched bases: 8. The chain's CDR3 is CASSAGTSGRPGEQYF. The sequenced part of the CDR3 DNA is TGTGCCAGCAGCGCCGGGACTAGCGGGAGGCCAGGCGAG.

This clone shows up as medium-sized by frequency. Coverage ceases 3 residues before the CDR3 finishes, and the germline J gene fills in the end. The chain combines TRBV30 with TRBJ2-2; unclear D gene. The CDR3 extends over 12 amino acids. The V end was cut by 4 bases, the J end by 1 base, with 4 bases between. CDR1 GTSNPN and CDR2 SVGIG come from the germline V gene (reference sequence). The part of the CDR3 DNA that was read is TGTGCCTGGACCTTGAACACCGGGGAG. Translated: CAWTLNTGE. The whole CDR3 region reads CAWTLNTGELFF.

Note on this clone: The read is 3 residues too short to cover the CDR3 end, so that end is filled in from the germline J gene. The chain joins TRBV29-1 to TRBJ2-7, with D hard to call. CDR3 length: 12 residues. Germline values: CDR1 SQVTM, CDR2 ANQGSEA. Trimming left V 7 bases short and J 5 bases short, with 15 bases between. The DNA read from the CDR3 is TGCAGCGCGGTATTCATAGCCGACGAG. It is translated as CSAVFIADE. The whole CDR3 protein is CSAVFIADEQYF.

To note about this clone: Sequencing ends 3 residues short of the CDR3 end; the germline J gene provides the rest. The J gene is TRBJ2-7, the V gene TRBV2; D is unresolved. The ends were cut back, 0 bases at V and 2 bases at J, with 5 bases in the middle. The CDR3 has 13 residues. Germline V gene lookup returns CDR1 SNHLY and CDR2 FYNNEI. The DNA read from the CDR3 is TGTGCCAGCAGTGAAGCCTATGCCTACGAG. Amino acid sequence: CASSEAYAYE. The CDR3 as a whole reads CASSEAYAYEQYF.

With regard to this clone: Sequencing ends 3 residues short of the CDR3 end; the germline J gene provides the rest. The chain employs TRBV20-1 and TRBJ2-7; 7 bases fit TRBD1. V shed 2 bases and J 2 bases; nucleotides not matched to a gene: 6. Germline V gives CDR1 DFQATT, CDR2 SNEGSKA (reference sequence). The length of the CDR3 is 14 residues. The CDR3 bases that were read are TGCAGTGCTAGAATTCCGGGACAGACCTACGAG. Encoded protein: CSARIPGQTYE. In full, the CDR3 is CSARIPGQTYEQYF.

A note on this clone: From the germline J gene comes the end of the CDR3, since the read stops 3 residues before it. This chain connects TRBV19 to TRBJ2-5; tentative D call: TRBD1 (5 bases). Trimming left V 7 bases short and J 1 base short, with 19 bases between. Germline V CDR1 and CDR2: LNHDA, SQIVND (reference sequence). This CDR3 comprises 16 residues. The CDR3 sequence: CASNPGRGFPQETQYF. CDR3 DNA, as far as it was read: TGTGCCAGTAACCCGGGTAGGGGTTTCCCCCAAGAGACC. Together with reference TRBV19 and TRBJ2-5, the CDR3 gives the full variable domain: DGGITQSPKYLFRKEGQNVTLSCEQNLNHDAMYWYRQDPGQGLRLIYYSQIVNDFQKGDIAEGYSVSREKKESFPLTVTSAQKNPTAFYLCASNPGRGFPQETQYFGPGTRLLVL.

As to this clone: The CDR3 is cut off 3 residues early in the read; its end comes from the germline J gene. J is TRBJ2-7 and V is TRBV4-1; the D gene is possibly TRBD1 (5 bases). The CDR3 contains 13 residues. V lost 3 bases and J 3 bases, leaving 9 bases between the germline ends. Germline V lookup: CDR1 MGHRA, CDR2 YSYEKL. The CDR3 is CASSHLGDYEQYF. The sequenced CDR3 bases are TGCGCCAGCAGCCACCTAGGGGACTACGAG.

Comments on this clone: Sequencing ends 3 residues short of the CDR3 end; the germline J gene provides the rest. This chain links TRBV29-1 with TRBJ2-5; TRBD2 aligns across 14 bases. The germline gives CDR1 SQVTM, CDR2 ANQGSEA. With 4 bases clipped from V and 3 bases from J, the junction kept 7 bases outside the gene matches. CDR3 length: 16 residues. The sequenced CDR3 bases are TGCAGCGTTGGGTTCGGGGGACTAGCGGGAGAAGAGACC. Residues: CSVGFGGLAGEET. The whole CDR3 sequence reads CSVGFGGLAGEETQYF.

As to this clone: Sequencing ends 3 residues short of the CDR3 end; the germline J gene provides the rest. J is TRBJ2-3 and V is TRBV6-2 or TRBV6-3, with D possibly TRBD1 on 6 matching bases. Germline values: CDR1 MNHEY, CDR2 SVGEGT. The CDR3 sequence is 14 residues long. V lost 4 bases and J 2 bases, leaving 10 bases between the germline ends. The CDR3 is CASSSTGTTDTQYF. The sequenced part of the CDR3 DNA is TGTGCCAGCAGTTCGACAGGCACCACAGATACG.